This paragraph reports one TCR beta chain. These data come from a study of blood T cell repertoires in COVID-19. On the study more broadly: Samples of COVID-19 (acute and convalescent) were obtained from the United States, Italy and Spain. The analysed material was cDNA or gDNA that came from T cells, B-cell-depleted T cells, or PBMCs.

Per germline, CDR1 SGHAT and CDR2 FQNNGV. V lost 5 bases and J lost 0, with 14 bases in between. The length of the CDR3 is 15 residues. Original methodology: Estimated nucleated cell counts came from reference gene primer amplification. TCRdb keeps only in-frame clones here, not all; method: immunoSEQ multiplex PCR. V and J calls plus clone size are reproduced from that table; the DNA served to infer D and trimming. Of 150,000 to 200,000 clones listed, approximately 90% are singletons. The TCR sequence derives from a man between 18 and 35 years old who had recovered from COVID-19. The sequencing sample was made of peripheral blood. This rearrangement joins TRBV11-2 to TRBJ2-7; D gene ambiguous. The CDR3 reads CASSPYSGDSYEQYF. CDR3 coding DNA: TGTGCCAGCAGCCCCTATTCGGGTGACTCCTACGAGCAGTACTTC.